The T cell receptor (beta chain) under discussion was sequenced for a study of radiation and T cells in renal cell carcinoma. Study-wide results and limits: Without pretreatment biopsies, baseline tumor clonotype presence was undetermined.

Time point reported: baseline pretreatment blood. Treatment noted: 15 Gy SBRT to primary tumor, nephrectomy 4 weeks later. The patient's renal cell carcinoma had clear cell pathology. The V segment lost 4 bases and the J segment 3 bases; nucleotides outside the gene matches: 17. Germline values: CDR1 SGDLS, CDR2 YYNGEE. The CDR3 is 19 amino acids. In regard to this clone: Antigen specificity is unknown.

Produced via immunoSEQ multiplex PCR; TCRdb's table is partial and in-frame only. The sample shows around 140,000 clones, around 89% of them seen only once. This material consisted of blood, taken from a patient whose treatment included radiotherapy and nephrectomy. The gene calls are TRBV9 and TRBJ2-1; 9 bases fit TRBD2. This sequence originates from a woman aged 70 to 79 with renal cell carcinoma. CDR3 amino acids: CASSSPGLAQAGDYNEQFF. The CDR3 coding sequence is TGTGCCAGCAGCTCTCCGGGACTAGCCCAGGCCGGGGACTACAATGAGCAGTTCTTC.